Below, 10 T cell receptor beta chains from the same sample are listed, as sequenced in a study of regulatory T cells in long-lasting Graves disease. For TCR beta, libraries came from iRepertoire HTBI primers and Arm-PCR of CDR3 regions. TCRdb re-analysed the multiplex PCR reads in MiXCR, keeping a single row per CDR3 protein. The sample records around 500,000 distinct CDR3 sequences, less than 25% being singletons. Time point denoted: persistent/refractory GD, antithyroid drugs over 5 years with positive TRAb. The TCR library was made from RNA extracted from PBMCs. The starting material was peripheral blood mononuclear cells (PBMCs), obtained when the disease was refractory, from a patient treated with antithyroid drugs. The receptors were sampled from a female donor with Graves disease.

This clonotype was seen only a few times. V gene TRBV6-9 combines with J gene TRBJ2-2, with D maybe TRBD1 (5 bases). Germline CDR1 is MNHGY and CDR2 is SVAAGI. CDR3 length: 18 amino acids. V shed 3 bases and J shed 0 bases, with 17 bases lying between them. The CDR3 DNA sequence: TGTGCCAGCAGTTACTCGAAGTGGGGCAGGACGAACACCGGGGAGCTGTTTTTT. It encodes CASSYSKWGRTNTGELFF.

The sample holds many counts of this clonotype. This chain uses TRBV12-5 with TRBJ2-2, with 7 nucleotides matching TRBD1. After removal of 4 bases from V and 2 bases from J, the junction contained 4 bases not matched to a gene. CDR3 length equals 15 residues. Germline CDR1 and CDR2: LGHNT and FRNRAP. The CDR3 nucleotides read TGTGCTAGTGGTTCGGGGACAGTAAACACCGGGGAGCTGTTTTTT. Translated: CASGSGTVNTGELFF.

The V call is TRBV29-1, the J call TRBJ2-1; 9 bases map to TRBD1. The germline V gene has CDR1 SQVTM and CDR2 ANQGSEA. V trimming: 7 bases; J trimming: 3 bases; junction bases outside the gene matches: 7. The CDR3 sequence is 14 residues long. Here the CDR3 DNA reads TGCAGCGCGGAGGGACAGGGTAGCTACAATGAGCAGTTCTTC. Protein sequence: CSAEGQGSYNEQFF.

This clonotype was recorded many times. The chain combines TRBV12-3 or TRBV12-4 with TRBJ2-5; D may be TRBD1 or TRBD2 (6 bases each). Trimming took off 6 bases at V and 5 bases at J, with 16 bases between the two ends. This CDR3 is built from 14 residues. CDR3 loop: CASSLVGGGETQYF. The CDR3 DNA sequence: TGTGCCAGCAGCTTGGTGGGGGGCGGCGAGACCCAGTACTTC.

This clonotype was counted many times. V usage is TRBV19 and J usage is TRBJ1-1; D is ambiguous. The CDR3 length is 13 residues. The V end was cut by 7 bases, the J end by 1 base, with 10 bases between. The germline V gene encodes CDR1 LNHDA and CDR2 SQIVND (reference sequence). For the CDR3, the DNA is TGTGCCAGTATGCCGGGTCAGAACACTGAAGCTTTCTTT. This codes for CASMPGQNTEAFF.

This clonotype was seen a handful of times. This chain connects TRBV7-9 to TRBJ1-1; perhaps TRBD1 as D (6 bases). Looked up from germline, CDR1 is SEHNR and CDR2 is FQNEAQ (reference sequence). The CDR3 runs to 14 residues. V lost 2 bases and J lost 10, with 17 bases in between. The CDR3 sequence: CASSLLSDRGRAFF. For the CDR3, the DNA is TGTGCCAGCAGCTTACTTTCAGATCGGGGGCGAGCTTTCTTT. The full variable domain, rest sourced from reference TRBV7-9 and TRBJ1-1, is DTGVSQNPRHKITKRGQNVTFRCDPISEHNRLYWYRQTLGQGPEFLTYFQNEAQLEKSRLLSDRFSAERPKGSFSTLEIQRTEQGDSAMYLCASSLLSDRGRAFFGQGTRLTVV.

Ten or more counts support this clonotype. The chain joins TRBV2 to TRBJ1-2; 8 bases map to TRBD1. Looked up from germline, CDR1 is SNHLY and CDR2 is FYNNEI. The CDR3 contains 15 residues. V lost 7 bases, J lost 0 bases, and 7 bases stayed unmatched. CDR3 residues: CASIQGQGANYGYTF. The CDR3 DNA reads TGTGCCAGCATCCAAGGACAGGGCGCTAACTATGGCTACACCTTC. Full variable domain (remainder filled in from reference TRBV2 and TRBJ1-2): EPEVTQTPSHQVTQMGQEVILRCVPISNHLYFYWYRQILGQKVEFLVSFYNNEISEKSEIFDDQFSVERPDGSNFTLKIRSTKLEDSAMYFCASIQGQGANYGYTFGSGTRLTVV.

The chain employs TRBV24-1 and TRBJ2-7; D assignment may be TRBD1 or TRBD2 (6 bases each). V lost 5 bases and J lost 6, with 13 bases in between. The length of the CDR3 is 13 residues. The germline gives CDR1 KGHDR, CDR2 SFDVKD. This chain's CDR3 is CATSAWGASEQYF. The CDR3 bases are TGTGCCACCAGTGCTTGGGGGGCCAGCGAGCAGTACTTC.

Remarks on this clonotype: The junction departs from the called germline gene at one end, perhaps through a read error. The J gene is TRBJ2-1, the V gene TRBV7-3; D perhaps matches TRBD1 (5 bases). There are 13 residues in the CDR3. CDR1 is SGHTA and CDR2 is FQGTGA in the germline V gene. The CDR3 nucleotides are TGTGCCAGCAGCTTAATTGTCAGGGAACCTCTGATCTTC. This translates into CASSLIVREPLIF.

At least ten counts were recorded for this clonotype. The rearrangement links TRBV6-1 to TRBJ2-7, with 9 bases lining up with TRBD2. The CDR3 has 13 amino acids. The trim removed 7 bases at V and 3 bases at J, leaving 4 bases unmatched. Germline V gene sequence: CDR1 MNHNS, CDR2 SASEGT. For the CDR3, the DNA is TGTGCCAGCACCGAAGCGGGAGGCTACGAGCAGTACTTC. Translated, it gives CASTEAGGYEQYF.